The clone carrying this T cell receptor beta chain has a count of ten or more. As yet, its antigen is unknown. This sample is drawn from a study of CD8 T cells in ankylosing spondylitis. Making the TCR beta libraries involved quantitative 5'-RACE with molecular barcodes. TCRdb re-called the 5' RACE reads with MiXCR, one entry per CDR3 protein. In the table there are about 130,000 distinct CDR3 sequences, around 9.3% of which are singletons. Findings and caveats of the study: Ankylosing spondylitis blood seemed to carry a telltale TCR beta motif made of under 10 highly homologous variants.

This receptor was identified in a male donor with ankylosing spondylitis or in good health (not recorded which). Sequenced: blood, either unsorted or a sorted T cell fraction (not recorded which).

In nucleotides, the CDR3 is TGTGCCAGCACCACGCCACCGAGCACAGATACGCAGTATTTT. It is translated as CASTTPPSTDTQYF. The J gene is TRBJ2-3, the V gene TRBV7-2; the D is unclear. The CDR3 length is 14 residues. The V gene lost 7 bases and the J gene lost 0 bases, with 11 bases spanning the gap. Germline V lookup: CDR1 SGHTA, CDR2 FQGNSA.